This T cell receptor beta chain came from a study of T cells expressing NK-cell markers. Study context: The study sequenced eight donors, seven HCMV-seropositive and one seronegative. Study-level results: In several donors, these clonotypes also led the CD3+CD56-NKG2C+ fraction. As a fraction of CD8+ T cells, dominant NKG2C+ clonotypes reached roughly 1.0-7.0% in six or seven donors.

Libraries used 5'RACE template switching adding universal primer site and UMIs. With the 5' RACE reads reprocessed, TCRdb shows one record per CDR3 protein and no DNA. Its clone listing holds about 550,000 distinct CDR3 sequences. Germline V lookup: CDR1 SGHTA, CDR2 FQGNSA. The CDR3 has 15 residues. For this clonotype: The antigen remains unidentified.

This receptor was identified in a man younger than 35 in good health. The chain joins TRBV7-2 to TRBJ2-7; TCRdb's D gene call, TRBD1, goes unchecked for lack of DNA. Source material: blood T cells: a sorted CD56 or NKG2C T cell subset, CD4+ or CD8+ T cells, or bulk PBMC T cells (not recorded which). CDR3 in amino acids: CASSTRRLPGYEQYF.